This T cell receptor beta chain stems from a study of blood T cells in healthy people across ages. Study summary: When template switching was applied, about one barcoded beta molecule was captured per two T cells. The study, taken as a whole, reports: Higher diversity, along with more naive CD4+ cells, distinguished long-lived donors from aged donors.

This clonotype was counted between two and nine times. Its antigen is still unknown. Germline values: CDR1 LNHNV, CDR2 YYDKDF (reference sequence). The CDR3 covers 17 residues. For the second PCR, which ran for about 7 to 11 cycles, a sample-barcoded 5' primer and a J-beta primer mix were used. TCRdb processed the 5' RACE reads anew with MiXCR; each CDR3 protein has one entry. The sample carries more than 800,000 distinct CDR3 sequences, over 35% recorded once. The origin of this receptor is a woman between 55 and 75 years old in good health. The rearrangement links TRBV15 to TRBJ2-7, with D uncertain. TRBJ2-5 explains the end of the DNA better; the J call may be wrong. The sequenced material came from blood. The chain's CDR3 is CATSRDRSVPSLETQYF. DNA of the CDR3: TGTGCCACCAGCAGAGATCGGTCGGTGCCTAGTTTGGAGACCCAGTACTTC.